The clone carrying this T cell receptor (beta chain) was seen more than once but under ten times. The antigen is not known. This entry comes from a study of response to subunit inactivated influenza vaccine. Study results and limitations: With each seasonal influenza vaccination, the authors suggested, few new T cells are recruited.

Using its own MiXCR run on the RT-PCR reads, TCRdb lists one record per CDR3 protein. The sample yields approximately 700,000 distinct CDR3 sequences, approximately 15% seen once. The CDR3 has 14 amino acids. Germline V gene lookup returns CDR1 SGHRS and CDR2 YFSETQ. V was cut by 5 bases and J by 4 bases, with 16 bases left in between. The source material was PBMCs from blood, sampled approximately 12 days after vaccination. The TCR comes from a man aged 45 to 65 who received an inactivated influenza vaccine. This chain joins TRBV5-1 and TRBJ2-7, with D possibly matching TRBD2 (6 bases). The CDR3: CASRRGAEKYEQYF. The CDR3 region has the DNA TGCGCCAGCAGGCGCGGGGCTGAAAAGTACGAGCAGTACTTC.